One sample yielded the 18 T cell receptor beta chains listed below, sequenced in a study of blood T cell repertoires in COVID-19. Repertoires were generated with immunoSEQ multiplex PCR, while TCRdb's copy carries only in-frame clones and drops some. The sample yields tens of thousands of clones, 80% to 90% seen once. Sample: peripheral blood. These receptors were taken from a woman aged 70-85 years in a cohort sampled during active COVID-19.

This chain links TRBV25-1 with TRBJ1-5; TRBD1 aligns across 9 bases. Germline CDR1 and CDR2: MGHDK and SYGVNS. The length of the CDR3 is 16 residues. With V trimmed by 4 bases and J by 6 bases, 10 bases remained unmatched. CDR3 amino acids: CASSGTGQGITQPQHF. Here the CDR3 DNA reads TGTGCCAGCAGTGGTACGGGACAGGGAATCACTCAGCCCCAGCATTTT.

This chain links TRBV28 with TRBJ2-7, with D perhaps matching TRBD2 (5 bases). V was clipped by 7 bases and J by 4 bases, with 11 bases between them. The CDR3 extends over 12 amino acids. Germline loops: CDR1 MDHEN, CDR2 SYDVKM. CDR3: CASTLTGYEQYF. CDR3 in DNA: TGTGCCAGCACCTTAACGGGGTACGAGCAGTACTTC.

V usage is TRBV28 and J usage is TRBJ1-2, with 9 bases that match TRBD1. The ends lost 4 bases at V and 8 bases at J; junction bases unmatched: 5. The CDR3 has 13 residues. Germline loops: CDR1 MDHEN, CDR2 SYDVKM. CDR3 nucleotides: TGTGCCAGCAGTTCACAGGGGGCGCAAGGCTACACCTTC. Residues: CASSSQGAQGYTF.

This clone was seen a few times. Here the CDR3 reads CAISEGAGLSYEQYF. The CDR3 nucleotides read TGTGCCATCAGTGAGGGAGCGGGCCTCTCCTACGAGCAGTACTTC. The chain employs TRBV10-3 and TRBJ2-7; D might be TRBD2 (6 bases). The CDR3 is 15 residues long. Germline V gene sequence: CDR1 ENHRY, CDR2 SYGVKD. Deletions cut 2 bases from V and 0 bases from J, with 11 bases between.

The rearrangement links TRBV7-8 to TRBJ1-4; 9 bases fit TRBD1. Per the germline V gene, CDR1 is SGHVS and CDR2 is FQNEAQ. The CDR3 sequence is 16 residues long. Trimming cost V 7 bases and J 6 bases; bases outside gene matches: 12. This chain's CDR3 is CASTEGLGQGDEKLFF. The DNA of the CDR3 is TGTGCCAGCACCGAGGGATTGGGACAGGGAGATGAAAAACTGTTTTTT.

This chain joins TRBV2 and TRBJ2-3; TRBD2 agrees at 8 bases. CDR1 is SNHLY, CDR2 FYNNEI, per germline. There are 13 residues in the CDR3. CDR3 protein: CAREGDGTDTQYF. The CDR3 DNA reads as TGTGCTCGGGAGGGCGACGGCACAGATACGCAGTATTTT.

The CDR3 DNA sequence: TGTGCCTGGAGTGTGTTTCTGCAAGAGACCCAGTACTTC. Translation gives CAWSVFLQETQYF. V and J are TRBV30 and TRBJ2-5, with D uncertain. The germline V gene has CDR1 GTSNPN and CDR2 SVGIG (reference sequence). The CDR3 extends over 13 amino acids. Deletions cut 0 bases from V and 2 bases from J, with 7 bases between. Using reference TRBV30 and TRBJ2-5 for the parts outside the CDR3, the full variable domain is SQTIHQWPATLVQPVGSPLSLECTVEGTSNPNLYWYRQAAGRGLQLLFYSVGIGQISSEVPQNLSASRPQDRQFILSSKKLLLSDSGFYLCAWSVFLQETQYFGPGTRLLVL.

This chain joins TRBV18 and TRBJ2-6; D call uncertain. The CDR3 sequence is 15 residues long. Trimming took off 3 bases at V and 1 base at J, with 7 bases between the two ends. The germline V gene has CDR1 KGHSH and CDR2 LQKENI. CDR3: CASSPDKSGANVLTF. CDR3 in DNA: TGTGCCAGCTCACCCGACAAATCTGGGGCCAACGTCCTGACTTTC.

The chain uses TRBV10-1 and TRBJ1-1; D is undetermined. Trimming cost V 5 bases and J 4 bases, with 11 bases left between them. The CDR3 sequence is 13 residues long. In germline, CDR1 is WNHNN, CDR2 SYGVQD (reference sequence). This CDR3 reads CASSTGVSTEAFF. The CDR3 DNA reads TGCGCCAGCAGTACCGGGGTTAGCACTGAAGCTTTCTTT.

V and J are TRBV19 and TRBJ2-3, with TRBD2 identical over 14 bases. The germline V gene encodes CDR1 LNHDA and CDR2 SQIVND (reference sequence). The trim removed 0 bases at V and 1 base at J, leaving 6 bases unmatched. CDR3 length: 19 residues. CDR3 nucleotide sequence: TGTGCCAGTAGTATAGAGTATGAGGGACTAGCGGGAGGCACAGATACGCAGTATTTT. Translation: CASSIEYEGLAGGTDTQYF. The entire variable domain, with the rest obtained from reference TRBV19 and TRBJ2-3, is as follows: DGGITQSPKYLFRKEGQNVTLSCEQNLNHDAMYWYRQDPGQGLRLIYYSQIVNDFQKGDIAEGYSVSREKKESFPLTVTSAQKNPTAFYLCASSIEYEGLAGGTDTQYFGPGTRLTVL.

This sequence joins TRBV24-1 and TRBJ1-5, with a tentative D call TRBD1 (6 bases). The V and J ends lost 6 bases and 7 bases respectively, with 15 bases between them. CDR1 and CDR2 from the germline V gene are KGHDR and SFDVKD. CDR3 length: 14 residues. The CDR3 DNA follows: TGTGCCACCAGTACACAGGGTTCACGACAGCCCCAGCATTTT. Amino acid sequence: CATSTQGSRQPQHF.

The gene calls are TRBV28 and TRBJ1-5; 7 bases are shared with TRBD1. The CDR3 consists of 15 residues. The V and J ends lost 1 base and 7 bases, in that order; junction bases with no gene match: 7. Germline loops: CDR1 MDHEN, CDR2 SYDVKM. The CDR3 sequence is CASSLYRGQGQPQHF. The CDR3 bases are TGTGCCAGCAGTTTATACAGGGGCCAAGGCCAGCCCCAGCATTTT.

This clone is judged medium-sized. This chain joins TRBV5-1 and TRBJ2-1; D possibly corresponds to TRBD1 (6 bases). The germline V gene has CDR1 SGHRS and CDR2 YFSETQ. The length of the CDR3 is 16 residues. Trimming left V 0 bases short and J 4 bases short, with 14 bases between. The CDR3 reads CASSLEGQGSYNEQFF. CDR3 in DNA: TGCGCCAGCAGCTTGGAAGGGCAGGGGTCATACAATGAGCAGTTCTTC.

The V call is TRBV6-6, the J call TRBJ2-3; TRBD1 agrees at 7 bases. The CDR3 has 13 residues. Per germline, CDR1 MNHNY and CDR2 SVGAGI (reference sequence). V was pared by 7 bases and J by 4 bases, with 5 bases of the junction left unmatched. CDR3 nucleotides: TGTGCCAGCAAGCTTCAGGGGGCAGATACGCAGTATTTT. Translation: CASKLQGADTQYF.

The gene calls are TRBV10-2 and TRBJ2-1, with TRBD1 identical over 7 bases. Germline V gene data show CDR1 as WSHSY and CDR2 as SAAADI. The CDR3 loop spans 14 amino acids. The V and J ends lost 6 bases and 8 bases, in that order; junction bases with no gene match: 10. CDR3 nucleotides: TGCGCCAGCAGACAAGACAGGGTCCAATATGAGCAGTTCTTC. This gives the protein CASRQDRVQYEQFF.

V gene TRBV5-1 combines with J gene TRBJ1-1; D gene uncertain. CDR3 length: 16 residues. Trimming pared 0 bases from V and 0 bases from J, leaving 12 bases between. Germline CDR1 is SGHRS and CDR2 is YFSETQ. This chain's CDR3 is CASSLAGLFMNTEAFF. The CDR3 nucleotides read TGCGCCAGCAGCTTGGCCGGTCTGTTCATGAACACTGAAGCTTTCTTT.

V gene TRBV10-3 combines with J gene TRBJ1-2; D unclear. The CDR3 consists of 12 residues. Trimming left V 3 bases short and J 4 bases short, with 6 bases between. CDR1 and CDR2 (germline): ENHRY, SYGVKD. CDR3 sequence (DNA): TGTGCCATCAGTGAACACAGCTATGGCTACACCTTC. This translates into CAISEHSYGYTF.

The chain links TRBV6-6 to TRBJ1-6; TRBD1 agrees at 10 bases. CDR1 and CDR2 (germline): MNHNY, SVGAGI (reference sequence). CDR3 size: 15 residues. With V trimmed by 5 bases and J by 7 bases, 5 bases remained unmatched. Here the CDR3 DNA reads TGTGCCAGCAGTCATGACAGGGGGCTAAATTCACCCCTCCACTTT. Translated: CASSHDRGLNSPLHF.